One sample yielded the 19 T cell receptor beta chains listed below, sequenced in a study of chemoradiotherapy in HPV16-positive cancers. Here immunoSEQ multiplex PCR was the method, and the copy in TCRdb shows in-frame clones only, minus some. The sample records about 3,500 clones, approximately 93% being singletons. The specimen was collected from a patient who underwent chemoradiotherapy. The receptors derive from a human donor with HPV-associated anogenital cancer.

This chain joins TRBV25-1 and TRBJ1-1; D perhaps matches TRBD1 (6 bases). This CDR3 spans 15 amino acids. Germline CDR1 MGHDK, CDR2 SYGVNS. V shed 1 base and J shed 2 bases, with 11 bases lying between them. For the CDR3, the DNA is TGTGCCAGCAGTGAATTTGGCAGGGGAAACACTGAAGCTTTCTTT. This codes for CASSEFGRGNTEAFF.

V gene TRBV19 combines with J gene TRBJ1-5; no clear D. The CDR3 spans 15 residues. Trimming cost V 5 bases and J 0 bases, with 11 bases left between them. Germline V gene data show CDR1 as LNHDA and CDR2 as SQIVND (reference sequence). The CDR3 protein is CASSLKSYSNQPQHF. The CDR3 nucleotides are TGTGCCAGTAGTTTAAAATCTTATAGCAATCAGCCCCAGCATTTT.

The gene calls are TRBV5-6 and TRBJ1-5; D unclear. The CDR3 covers 15 residues. Deletions cut 1 base from V and 3 bases from J, with 11 bases between. Germline CDR1 SGHDT, CDR2 YYEEEE. CDR3 bases: TGTGCCAGCAGCTTGACAACCGACACCAATCAGCCCCAGCATTTT. It encodes CASSLTTDTNQPQHF.

The J gene is TRBJ1-2, the V gene TRBV13; D may be TRBD1 (6 bases). V was pared by 5 bases and J by 7 bases, with 20 bases between. Germline lookup yields CDR1 PRHDT and CDR2 FYEKMQ (reference sequence). The CDR3 is made up of 15 amino acids. The CDR3 sequence is CASSRRTAVSAGYTF. The CDR3 DNA sequence: TGTGCCAGCAGCCGTCGGACAGCAGTGTCCGCTGGCTACACCTTC.

The gene calls are TRBV5-4 and TRBJ2-5; the D gene is possibly TRBD2 (6 bases). The CDR3 is made up of 12 amino acids. Trimming took off 4 bases at V and 7 bases at J, with 11 bases between the two ends. Germline V CDR1 and CDR2: SGHNT, YYREEE (reference sequence). The CDR3 loop reads CASSGDSGTQYF. The CDR3 nucleotides are TGTGCCAGCAGCGGGGACTCGGGGACCCAGTACTTC.

This chain uses TRBV11-1 with TRBJ2-7; TRBD2 is a possible D gene (7 bases). This CDR3 has 16 amino acids. V dropped 5 bases and J dropped 3 bases, with 20 bases sitting between them. Germline V gives CDR1 SGHAT, CDR2 FQDESV (reference sequence). CDR3 region: CASSASGGHDSYEQYF. The DNA for the CDR3 is TGTGCCAGCAGCGCATCCGGGGGGCATGACAGCTACGAGCAGTACTTC. Filled out from reference TRBV11-1 and TRBJ2-7, the complete variable domain reads EAEVAQSPRYKITEKSQAVAFWCDPISGHATLYWYRQILGQGPELLVQFQDESVVDDSQLPKDRFSAERLKGVDSTLKIQPAELGDSAMYLCASSASGGHDSYEQYFGPGTRLTVT.

V is TRBV6-5 and J is TRBJ1-1; D possibly corresponds to TRBD1 (6 bases). The germline V and J ends were trimmed by 2 bases and 4 bases, with 11 bases remaining between them. CDR3 length: 14 residues. Germline CDR1 and CDR2: MNHEY and SVGAGI. The CDR3 DNA follows: TGTGCCAGCAGTTACGGGGGGCTCGGCACTGAAGCTTTCTTT. This gives the protein CASSYGGLGTEAFF.

This clone was observed a single time. The chain is built from TRBV4-1 and TRBJ2-4; 11 bases align to TRBD2. The CDR3 has 18 amino acids. Trimming cost V 2 bases and J 0 bases; bases outside gene matches: 6. Germline V CDR1 and CDR2: MGHRA, YSYEKL. The CDR3 protein is CASSQPASGGLAKNIQYF. CDR3 in DNA: TGCGCCAGCAGCCAACCGGCTAGCGGGGGGCTAGCCAAAAACATTCAGTACTTC.

The V gene is TRBV5-5, the J gene TRBJ1-5; TRBD1 matches at 7 bases. The V segment lost 3 bases and the J segment 1 base; nucleotides outside the gene matches: 1. The germline CDR1 and CDR2 sequences are SGHKS and YYEKEE (reference sequence). This CDR3 comprises 14 residues. CDR3 DNA sequence: TGTGCCAGCAGCTGGACAGGAAGCAATCAGCCCCAGCATTTT. Translating gives CASSWTGSNQPQHF.

This chain joins TRBV6-4 and TRBJ1-1, with D hard to call. Per germline, CDR1 MRHNA and CDR2 SNTAGT. V lost 3 bases, J lost 7 bases, and 6 bases lay in between. This CDR3 is built from 11 residues. DNA for the CDR3: TGTGCCAGCAGTGAACCGGTTGAAGCTTTCTTT. It is translated as CASSEPVEAFF.

The rearrangement uses TRBV27 and TRBJ2-1; 9 nucleotides line up with TRBD1. CDR3 size: 13 residues. V gave up 8 bases and J gave up 9 bases; unmatched junction bases: 8. In germline, CDR1 is MNHEY, CDR2 SMNVEV (reference sequence). The CDR3 DNA sequence: TGTGCCAGCGGGGGACAGGGACTCGGTGAGCAGTTCTTC. It encodes CASGGQGLGEQFF.

This clone was observed a single time. The rearrangement links TRBV11-2 to TRBJ2-1; 13 bases map to TRBD2. CDR3 length equals 16 residues. Germline loops: CDR1 SGHAT, CDR2 FQNNGV. J gave up 4 bases and V 1 base, and 1 base lay outside the gene matches. CDR3 in amino acids: CASSLALAGGYNEQFF. The CDR3 DNA follows: TGTGCCAGCAGCTTAGCACTAGCGGGGGGGTACAATGAGCAGTTCTTC.

The chain recombines TRBV4-1 with TRBJ2-7; a weak D match, TRBD1 (7 bases). Germline-derived CDR1 and CDR2 are MGHRA and YSYEKL. Between the trimmed V and J ends, which lost 4 bases and 6 bases, there was a span of 22 bases. The CDR3 loop spans 16 amino acids. This CDR3 reads CASSLSGQVKGGEQYF. In nucleotides, the CDR3 is TGCGCCAGCAGCCTCTCAGGACAGGTGAAGGGAGGCGAGCAGTACTTC.

This chain links TRBV15 with TRBJ2-7, with TRBD1 matching over 7 bases. Unmatched junction bases numbered 4, after V lost 3 bases and J lost 2 bases. CDR1 and CDR2 (germline): LNHNV, YYDKDF (reference sequence). This CDR3 is built from 14 residues. The CDR3 coding sequence is TGTGCCACCAGCAGCCGGGACAGACCCTACGAGCAGTACTTC. Protein sequence: CATSSRDRPYEQYF.

The rearrangement uses TRBV14 and TRBJ1-2; the D gene is possibly TRBD1 (5 bases). CDR1 and CDR2 from the germline V gene are SGHDN and FVKESK. The CDR3 has 11 residues. The V gene lost 5 bases and the J gene lost 11 bases, with 12 bases spanning the gap. The CDR3 DNA reads TGTGCCAGCAGCGGGGGGATAGGGTACACCTTC. It specifies CASSGGIGYTF.

The chain is built from TRBV18 and TRBJ1-2; possible D gene TRBD1, 5 bases. CDR1 is KGHSH, CDR2 LQKENI, per germline. V dropped 4 bases and J dropped 6 bases, with 18 bases sitting between them. The CDR3 runs 15 residues. The CDR3 protein is CASSLLQWGSDGYTF. CDR3 nucleotides: TGTGCCAGCTCACTCCTCCAGTGGGGGAGTGATGGCTACACCTTC.

There are a few counts of this clone. The chain employs TRBV11-2 and TRBJ2-7, with D unclear. Trimming removed 0 bases at V and 1 base at J, with 7 bases between. Germline lookup yields CDR1 SGHAT and CDR2 FQNNGV. There are 14 residues in the CDR3. CDR3 nucleotides: TGTGCCAGCAGCTTAGAGGCGGTTTCCTACGAGCAGTACTTC. Protein: CASSLEAVSYEQYF. The full variable domain, rest sourced from reference TRBV11-2 and TRBJ2-7, is EAGVAQSPRYKIIEKRQSVAFWCNPISGHATLYWYQQILGQGPKLLIQFQNNGVVDDSQLPKDRFSAERLKGVDSTLKIQPAKLEDSAVYLCASSLEAVSYEQYFGPGTRLTVT.

The chain combines TRBV6-5 with TRBJ1-4; D not resolved. This CDR3 has 14 residues. V lost 6 bases and J 5 bases, leaving 13 bases between the germline ends. Germline V gives CDR1 MNHEY, CDR2 SVGAGI. The CDR3 sequence is CASSQKGANEKLFF. DNA of the CDR3: TGTGCCAGCAGCCAAAAAGGCGCAAATGAAAAACTGTTTTTT.

Only one count was recorded for this clone. The V call is TRBV14, the J call TRBJ1-6; tentatively, D is TRBD1 (6 bases). Trimming took off 0 bases at V and 9 bases at J, with 15 bases between the two ends. The CDR3 is 16 residues long. Germline CDR1 and CDR2: SGHDN and FVKESK. The DNA for the CDR3 is TGTGCCAGCAGCCAAGATTACGGGGGGCTCGGTTCACCCCTCCACTTT. Residues: CASSQDYGGLGSPLHF. Full variable domain (missing parts from reference TRBV14 and TRBJ1-6): EAGVTQFPSHSVIEKGQTVTLRCDPISGHDNLYWYRRVMGKEIKFLLHFVKESKQDESGMPNNRFLAERTGGTYSTLKVQPAELEDSGVYFCASSQDYGGLGSPLHFGNGTRLTVT.